The sample holds a few counts of the clone carrying this TCR beta chain. Its antigen remains unknown. This record comes from a study of T-cell memory formation after mild COVID-19. Constant-segment primers served in 5'RACE that generated TCR alpha and TCR beta cDNA libraries bearing sample barcodes and UMIs. From the 5' RACE reads, TCRdb called clonotypes with MiXCR, one entry per CDR3 protein. Among about 430,000 distinct CDR3 sequences listed, around 17% were seen once. With 1 base removed from V and 1 base from J, the gap between germline ends came to 13 bases. This CDR3 is built from 16 residues. Per germline, CDR1 MGHRA and CDR2 YSYEKL. Study conclusions and caveats: Whereas later expanders leaned CD4+, clones contracting day 15 to 85 showed a balanced CD4/CD8 makeup. The appearance of some responding clones in pre-infection memory suggested that cross-reactive memory joined.

This receptor was obtained from a young man who had mild COVID-19 (a few samples of this study predate the infection). Cell type and time point are not known. Input material: PBMCs or a T cell subset sorted from them (not recorded which). The chain carries TRBV4-1 and TRBJ1-1, with no clear D. Here the CDR3 DNA reads TGCGCCAGCAGCCAAGTGCCCGGAGGTAGGAACACTGAAGCTTTCTTT. Translated, it gives CASSQVPGGRNTEAFF.